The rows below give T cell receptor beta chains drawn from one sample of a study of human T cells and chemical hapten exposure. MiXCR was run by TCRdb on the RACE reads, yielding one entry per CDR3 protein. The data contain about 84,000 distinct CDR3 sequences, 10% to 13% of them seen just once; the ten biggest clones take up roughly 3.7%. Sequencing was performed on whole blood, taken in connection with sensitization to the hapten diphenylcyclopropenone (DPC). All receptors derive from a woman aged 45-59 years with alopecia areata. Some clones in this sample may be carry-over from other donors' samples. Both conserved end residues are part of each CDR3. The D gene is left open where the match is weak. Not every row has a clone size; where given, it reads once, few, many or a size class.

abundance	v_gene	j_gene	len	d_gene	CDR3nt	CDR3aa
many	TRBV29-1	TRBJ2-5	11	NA	TGCAGCTTGGGGGAGACAGAGACCCAGTACTTC	CSLGETETQYF
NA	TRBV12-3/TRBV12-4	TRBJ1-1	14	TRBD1	TGTGCCAGCAGTTTAGCTCCAGGGGGCGCGGGAGCTTTCTTT	CASSLAPGGAGAFF
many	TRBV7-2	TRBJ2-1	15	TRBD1	TGTGCCAGCAGCCGATGGGGACAGGGGGCATATGAGCAGTTCTTC	CASSRWGQGAYEQFF
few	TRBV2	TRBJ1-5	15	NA	TGTGCCAGCAGTGAAGGGCGCGGGAAAAATCAGCCCCAGCATTTT	CASSEGRGKNQPQHF
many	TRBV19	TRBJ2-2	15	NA	TGTGCCAGTAGTTCAGGGGTCGGCGGCACCGGGGAGCTGTTTTTT	CASSSGVGGTGELFF
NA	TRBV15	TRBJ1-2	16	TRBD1	TGTGCCACCAGCAGTCCCTCAGGGGCCAGGGGGTATGGCTACACCTTC	CATSSPSGARGYGYTF
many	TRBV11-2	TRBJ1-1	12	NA	TGTGCCAGCAGCTTAGGTCCATATGAAGCTTTCTTT	CASSLGPYEAFF
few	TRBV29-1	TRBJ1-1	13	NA	TGCAGCGTTGACACCGGGGGGCCGCCTGAAGCTTTCTTT	CSVDTGGPPEAFF
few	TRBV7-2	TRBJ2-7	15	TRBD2	TGTGCCAGCAGCGGTCCGGGACTAGCGGGAGTCGAGCAGTACTTC	CASSGPGLAGVEQYF
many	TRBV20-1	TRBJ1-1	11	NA	TGCAGTGCTAGGAATAGGGGGGAAGCTTTCTTT	CSARNRGEAFF
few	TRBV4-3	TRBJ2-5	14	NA	TGCGCCAGCAGCCAAGACTACAGGGCAGAGACCCAGTACTTC	CASSQDYRAETQYF
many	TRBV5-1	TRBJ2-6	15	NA	TGCGCCAGCAGCTTGCCTGGTACTGGGGCCAACGTCCTGACTTTC	CASSLPGTGANVLTF
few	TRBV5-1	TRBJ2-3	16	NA	TGCGCCAGCAGCTTCGGGCATCCCGGGGGCACAGATACGCAGTATTTT	CASSFGHPGGTDTQYF
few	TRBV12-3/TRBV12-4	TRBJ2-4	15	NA	TGTGCCAGCAGCCTCTTTGGGGGGGCCAAAAACATTCAGTACTTC	CASSLFGGAKNIQYF
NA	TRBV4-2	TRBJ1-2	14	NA	TGTGCCAGCAGCCAGTGGGGAGGGGCGGATGGCTACACCTTC	CASSQWGGADGYTF
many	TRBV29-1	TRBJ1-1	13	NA	TGCAGCGTCGCACGGAAACAGAACACTGAAGCTTTCTTT	CSVARKQNTEAFF
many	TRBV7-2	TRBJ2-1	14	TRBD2	TGTGCCAGCAGCCTGGCTAGCGGGAAAAATGAGCAGTTCTTC	CASSLASGKNEQFF
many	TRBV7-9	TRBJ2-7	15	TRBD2	TGTGCCAGCAGCTTAGAGGCTAGCGGGGGGAAAGAGCAGTACTTC	CASSLEASGGKEQYF
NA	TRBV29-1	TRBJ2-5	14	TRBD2	TGCAGCGTTGGGGGGGTAGCGGGAGTTAAGACCCAGTACTTC	CSVGGVAGVKTQYF
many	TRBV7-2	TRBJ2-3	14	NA	TGTGCCAGCAGCCTTGGACGGGGCACAGATACGCAGTATTTT	CASSLGRGTDTQYF
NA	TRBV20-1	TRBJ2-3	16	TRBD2	TGCAGTGCTAGAGCCCGGAGTCTAGCGGGACCGGATACGCAGTATTTT	CSARARSLAGPDTQYF
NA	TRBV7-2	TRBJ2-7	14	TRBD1	TGTGCCAGCAGCCGGGACAGGATGGACTACGAGCAGTACTTC	CASSRDRMDYEQYF
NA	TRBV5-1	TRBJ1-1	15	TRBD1	TGCGCCAGCAGCTTCTCGGGACAGGGAGGCACTGAAGCTTTCTTT	CASSFSGQGGTEAFF
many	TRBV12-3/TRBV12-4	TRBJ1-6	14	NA	TGTGCCAGCAGTTTAGGGGTGGGACGGTCACCCCTCCACTTT	CASSLGVGRSPLHF
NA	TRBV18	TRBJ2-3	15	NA	TGTGCCAGCTCACCACCGGGACTTTTCAGGGATACGCAGTATTTT	CASSPPGLFRDTQYF
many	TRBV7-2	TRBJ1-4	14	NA	TGTGCCAGCAGCTCCGTGGGGTCGTATGAAAAACTGTTTTTT	CASSSVGSYEKLFF
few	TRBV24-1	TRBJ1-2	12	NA	TGTGCCACCAGTGAGTCTATCTATGGCTACACCTTC	CATSESIYGYTF
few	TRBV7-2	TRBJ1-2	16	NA	TGTGCCAGCTCTCGACCCCAGGGGTTGGAATACTATGGCTACACCTTC	CASSRPQGLEYYGYTF
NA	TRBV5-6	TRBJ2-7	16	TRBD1	TGTGCCAGCAGCGTCGGGGGCGCAGGGGGCCTCTACGAGCAGTACTTC	CASSVGGAGGLYEQYF
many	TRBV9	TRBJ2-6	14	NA	TGTGCCAGCAGCGTTAACACTGGGGCCAACGTCCTGACTTTC	CASSVNTGANVLTF
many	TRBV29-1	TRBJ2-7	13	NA	TGCAGCGTTGAATCGGCGGTGGGCTACGAGCAGTACTTC	CSVESAVGYEQYF
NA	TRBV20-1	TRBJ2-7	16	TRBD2	TGCAGTGCTAGATCCCTAGCGGGAGGCCTCTCCTACGAGCAGTACTTC	CSARSLAGGLSYEQYF
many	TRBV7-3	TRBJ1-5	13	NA	TGTGCCAGCTCCCAAGGTGGTAATCAGCCCCAGCATTTT	CASSQGGNQPQHF
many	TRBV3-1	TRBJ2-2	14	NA	TGTGCCAGCAGCCAACTTAGCCCCCCCGGGGAGCTGTTTTTT	CASSQLSPPGELFF
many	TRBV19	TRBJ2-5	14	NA	TGTGCCAGTAGTCCCACCGGGATCGAAGAGACCCAGTATTTC	CASSPTGIEETQYF